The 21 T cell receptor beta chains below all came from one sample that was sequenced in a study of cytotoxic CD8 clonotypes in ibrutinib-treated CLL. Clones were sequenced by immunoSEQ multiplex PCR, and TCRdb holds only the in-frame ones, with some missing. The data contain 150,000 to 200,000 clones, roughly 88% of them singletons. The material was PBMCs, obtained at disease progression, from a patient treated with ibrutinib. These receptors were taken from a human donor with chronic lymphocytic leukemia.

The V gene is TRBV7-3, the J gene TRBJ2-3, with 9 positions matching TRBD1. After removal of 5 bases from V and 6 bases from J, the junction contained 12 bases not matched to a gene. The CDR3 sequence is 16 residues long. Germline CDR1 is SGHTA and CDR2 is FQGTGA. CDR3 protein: CASSPGWGQGNDTQYF. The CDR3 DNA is TGTGCCAGCAGCCCAGGGTGGGGACAGGGTAATGATACGCAGTATTTT.

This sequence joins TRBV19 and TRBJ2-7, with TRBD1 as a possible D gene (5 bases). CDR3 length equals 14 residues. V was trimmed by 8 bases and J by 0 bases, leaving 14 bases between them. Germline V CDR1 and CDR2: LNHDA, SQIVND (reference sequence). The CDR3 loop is CASSLDSVSYEQYF. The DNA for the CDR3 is TGTGCCAGTTCTTTAGACAGCGTCTCCTACGAGCAGTACTTC.

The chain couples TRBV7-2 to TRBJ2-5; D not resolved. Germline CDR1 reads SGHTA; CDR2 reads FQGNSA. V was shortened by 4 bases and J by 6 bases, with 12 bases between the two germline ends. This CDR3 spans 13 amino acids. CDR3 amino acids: CASSSESGQTQYF. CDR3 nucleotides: TGTGCCAGCAGCTCCGAAAGTGGACAGACCCAGTACTTC.

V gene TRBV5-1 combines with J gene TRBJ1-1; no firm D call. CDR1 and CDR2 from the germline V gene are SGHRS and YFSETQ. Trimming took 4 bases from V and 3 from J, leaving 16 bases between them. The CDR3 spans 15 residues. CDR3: CASSREQQKDTEAFF. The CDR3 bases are TGCGCCAGCAGCCGAGAACAGCAAAAGGACACTGAAGCTTTCTTT.

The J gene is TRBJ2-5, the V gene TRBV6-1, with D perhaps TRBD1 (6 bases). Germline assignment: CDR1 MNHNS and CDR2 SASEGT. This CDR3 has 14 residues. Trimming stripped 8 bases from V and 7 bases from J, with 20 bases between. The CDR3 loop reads CASSAGASTWTQYF. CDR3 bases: TGTGCCAGCTCGGCAGGGGCCAGTACGTGGACCCAGTACTTC.

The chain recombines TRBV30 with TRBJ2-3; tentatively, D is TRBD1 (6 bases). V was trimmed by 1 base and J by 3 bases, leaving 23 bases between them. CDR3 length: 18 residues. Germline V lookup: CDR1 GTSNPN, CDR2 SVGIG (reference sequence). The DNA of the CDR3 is TGTGCCTGGAGTGCCCCTGGACAGCGAAACACAAGGACAGATACGCAGTATTTT. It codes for CAWSAPGQRNTRTDTQYF.

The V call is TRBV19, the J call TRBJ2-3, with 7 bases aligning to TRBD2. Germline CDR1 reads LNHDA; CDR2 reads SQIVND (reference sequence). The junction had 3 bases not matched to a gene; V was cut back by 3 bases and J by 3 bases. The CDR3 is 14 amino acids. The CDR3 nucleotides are TGTGCCAGTAGTATTCGGGGGGTAACAGATACGCAGTATTTT. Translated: CASSIRGVTDTQYF.

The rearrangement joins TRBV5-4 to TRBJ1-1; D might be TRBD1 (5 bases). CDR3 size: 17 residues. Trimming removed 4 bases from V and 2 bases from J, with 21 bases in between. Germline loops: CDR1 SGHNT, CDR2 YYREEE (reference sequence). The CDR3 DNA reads TGTGCCAGCAGCGTGGACACCATATCCCCCATAAACACTGAAGCTTTCTTT. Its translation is CASSVDTISPINTEAFF.

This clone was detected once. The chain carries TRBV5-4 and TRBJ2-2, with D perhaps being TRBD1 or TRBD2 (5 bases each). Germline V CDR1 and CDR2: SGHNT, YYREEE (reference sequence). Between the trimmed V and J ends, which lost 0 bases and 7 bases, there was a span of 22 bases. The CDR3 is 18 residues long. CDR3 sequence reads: CASSLEGGFVGGFGELFF. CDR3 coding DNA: TGTGCCAGCAGCTTGGAAGGTGGATTCGTTGGGGGTTTCGGGGAGCTGTTTTTT.

The CDR3 region has the DNA TGCGCCAGCGCTAAACCGGGGGGGTACAACACTGAAGCTTTCTTT. Amino acids: CASAKPGGYNTEAFF. This chain links TRBV5-1 with TRBJ1-1, with D tentatively TRBD1 (5 bases). The V end was cut by 7 bases, the J end by 2 bases, with 18 bases between. Per germline, CDR1 SGHRS and CDR2 YFSETQ. The CDR3 totals 15 residues.

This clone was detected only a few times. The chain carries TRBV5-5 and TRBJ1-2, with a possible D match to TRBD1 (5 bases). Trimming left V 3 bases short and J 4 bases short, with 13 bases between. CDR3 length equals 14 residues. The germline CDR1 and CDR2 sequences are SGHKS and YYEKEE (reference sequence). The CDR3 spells CASSSPQGGYGYTF. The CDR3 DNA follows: TGTGCCAGCAGCTCCCCCCAGGGAGGCTATGGCTACACCTTC. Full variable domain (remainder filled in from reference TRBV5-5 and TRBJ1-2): DAGVTQSPTHLIKTRGQQVTLRCSPISGHKSVSWYQQVLGQGPQFIFQYYEKEERGRGNFPDRFSARQFPNYSSELNVNALLLGDSALYLCASSSPQGGYGYTFGSGTRLTVV.

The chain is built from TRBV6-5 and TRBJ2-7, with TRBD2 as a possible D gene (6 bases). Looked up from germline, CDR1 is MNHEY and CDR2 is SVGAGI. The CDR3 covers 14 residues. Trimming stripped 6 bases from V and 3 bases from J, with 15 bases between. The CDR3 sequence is CASSPRGDNYEQYF. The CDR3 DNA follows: TGTGCCAGCAGCCCACGCGGGGATAACTACGAGCAGTACTTC.

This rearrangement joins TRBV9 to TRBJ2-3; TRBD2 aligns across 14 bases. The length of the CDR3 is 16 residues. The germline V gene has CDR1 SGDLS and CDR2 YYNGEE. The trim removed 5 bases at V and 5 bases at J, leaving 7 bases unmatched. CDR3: CASSGTSGSLVDTQYF. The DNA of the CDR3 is TGTGCCAGCAGTGGGACTAGCGGGAGTCTGGTAGATACGCAGTATTTT.

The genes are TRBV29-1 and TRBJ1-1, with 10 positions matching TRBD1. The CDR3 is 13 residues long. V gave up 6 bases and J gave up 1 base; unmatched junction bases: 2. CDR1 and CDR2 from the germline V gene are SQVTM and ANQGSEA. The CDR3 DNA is TGCAGCGTGGGGGACAGGGGGAACACTGAAGCTTTCTTT. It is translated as CSVGDRGNTEAFF.

The CDR3 is CASSYGVTGELFF. The CDR3 nucleotides are TGTGCCAGCAGTTACGGGGTTACCGGGGAGCTGTTTTTT. The V call is TRBV6-5, the J call TRBJ2-2; D unresolved. The CDR3 sequence is 13 residues long. CDR1 is MNHEY, CDR2 SVGAGI, per germline. Trimming cost V 2 bases and J 5 bases, with 6 bases left between them.

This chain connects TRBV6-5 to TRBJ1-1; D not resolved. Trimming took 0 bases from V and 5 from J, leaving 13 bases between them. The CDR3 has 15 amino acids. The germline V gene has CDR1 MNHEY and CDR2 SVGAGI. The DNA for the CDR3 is TGTGCCAGCAGTTACTCTCCCGGCCCGGGGACTGAAGCTTTCTTT. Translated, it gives CASSYSPGPGTEAFF.

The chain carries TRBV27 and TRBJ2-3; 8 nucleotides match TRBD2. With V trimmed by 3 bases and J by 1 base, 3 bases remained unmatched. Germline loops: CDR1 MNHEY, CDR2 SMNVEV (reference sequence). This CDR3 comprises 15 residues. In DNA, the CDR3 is TGTGCCAGCAGTTTCGGGACTAGTCGCACAGATACGCAGTATTTT. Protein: CASSFGTSRTDTQYF.

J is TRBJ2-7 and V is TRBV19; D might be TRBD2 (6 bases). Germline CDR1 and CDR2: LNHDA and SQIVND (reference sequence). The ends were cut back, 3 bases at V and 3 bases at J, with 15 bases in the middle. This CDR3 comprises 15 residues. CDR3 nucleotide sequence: TGTGCCAGTAGTATGAGCCTAGCGCGCATCTACGAGCAGTACTTC. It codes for CASSMSLARIYEQYF.

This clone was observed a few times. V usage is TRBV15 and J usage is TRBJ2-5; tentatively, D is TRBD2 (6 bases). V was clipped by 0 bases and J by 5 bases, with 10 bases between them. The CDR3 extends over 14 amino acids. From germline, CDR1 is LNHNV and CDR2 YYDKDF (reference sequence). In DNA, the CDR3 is TGTGCCACCAGCAGAGAGGAGGGCGGGGAGACCCAGTACTTC. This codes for CATSREEGGETQYF.

The CDR3 DNA follows: TGTGCCAGCAGCCGGAGCTCCCCTTACGGGAGGGCTACCCAAGAGACCCAGTACTTC. Protein sequence: CASSRSSPYGRATQETQYF. The V gene is TRBV5-5, the J gene TRBJ2-5; 8 nucleotides match TRBD2. Germline lookup yields CDR1 SGHKS and CDR2 YYEKEE (reference sequence). Trimming removed 4 bases from V and 1 base from J; junction bases left unmatched: 18. The CDR3 is 19 amino acids.

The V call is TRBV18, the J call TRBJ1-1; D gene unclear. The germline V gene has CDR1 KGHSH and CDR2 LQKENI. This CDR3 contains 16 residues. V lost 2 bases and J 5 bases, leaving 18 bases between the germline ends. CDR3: CASSPSGLNKRTEAFF. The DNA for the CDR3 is TGTGCCAGCTCACCATCCGGACTAAACAAGCGGACTGAAGCTTTCTTT.